Listed here is a single TCR beta chain. These data come from a study of cytomegalovirus exposure and HLA in healthy donors. PCR used 60 Vbeta primers and 13 Jbeta primers. Sequenced by immunoSEQ multiplex PCR; TCRdb stores in-frame clones only, minus some. The data contain over 75,000 clones, roughly 80% of them singletons. Trimming at V came to 1 base and at J to 2 bases, leaving 7 bases not matched to a gene. Per germline, CDR1 SNHLY and CDR2 FYNNEI. This CDR3 has 16 residues. The sequence was obtained from a man aged 50 to 59 in good health and CMV-seropositive. This chain connects TRBV2 to TRBJ1-2; TRBD1 agrees at 7 bases. Sequencing was performed on PBMCs. Here the CDR3 reads CASSEGRGRGNYGYTF. The CDR3 coding sequence is TGTGCCAGCAGTGAAGGGCGGGGCAGGGGGAACTATGGCTACACCTTC.